Listed here is a single TCR beta chain. Antigen specificity is unknown. The data originate from a study of post-analysis software for immune sequencing data. Overall study findings and caveats: The five TRBV segments detected at higher frequency in patients than in controls included TRBV5-6, TRBV5-1 and TRBV20-1.

Carried by the TCR beta cDNA libraries were unique molecular identifiers. Using its own MiXCR run on the PCR reads, TCRdb lists one record per CDR3 protein. The sample records almost 700,000 distinct CDR3 sequences, 55% to 60% being singletons. CDR1 LGHNT and CDR2 FRNRAP come from the germline V gene. V lost 5 bases and J lost 5; bases outside the gene matches: 7. The length of the CDR3 is 14 residues. The sequencing sample was made of blood. The chain recombines TRBV12-5 with TRBJ2-3, with 7 positions matching TRBD1. The TCR sequence derives from a girl aged 2 to 9 with multiple sclerosis. CDR3 DNA: TGTGCTAGTGGTGACGACAGGGCTAGAGATACGCAGTATTTT. It codes for CASGDDRARDTQYF.